The 15 T cell receptor beta chains below all came from one sample that was sequenced in a study of vaccination effects on CD4 cells after COVID-19. Here immunoSEQ multiplex PCR was the method, and the copy in TCRdb shows in-frame clones only, minus some. This table has about 51,000 clones, around 76% appearing once. Their target antigens are unknown. Culturing for 9 to 10 days preceded CD4+ T cell isolation. The starting material was CD4+ T cells from PBMCs cultured without peptide, obtained before COVID-19 vaccination. The source is a human donor who had a prior SARS-CoV-2 infection.

Comments on this clone: The sample holds other DNA sequences that translate to the same CDR3. The J gene is TRBJ1-1, the V gene TRBV20-1; D remains unclear. Germline V lookup: CDR1 DFQATT, CDR2 SNEGSKA (reference sequence). The V and J ends lost 3 bases and 2 bases respectively, with 4 bases between them. This CDR3 has 11 residues. The CDR3 DNA reads TGCAGTGCTAGTCTCAACACTGAAGCTTTCTTT. Its translation: CSASLNTEAFF.

The J gene is TRBJ2-1, the V gene TRBV3-1 (or the pseudogene TRBV3-2); 9 bases are a match to TRBD2. CDR3 size: 17 residues. J gave up 6 bases and V 3 bases, and 12 bases lay outside the gene matches. CDR1 is LGHDT, CDR2 YNNKEL, per germline (reference sequence). CDR3 sequence: CASSHSPQRGELNEQFF. The CDR3 DNA follows: TGTGCCAGCAGCCACAGTCCGCAGCGGGGGGAACTCAATGAGCAGTTCTTC.

The chain has TRBV4-1 and TRBJ1-4; 9 bases map to TRBD1. CDR1 and CDR2 from the germline V gene are MGHRA and YSYEKL. V shed 3 bases and J 6 bases; nucleotides not matched to a gene: 8. The CDR3 is made up of 16 amino acids. The CDR3 sequence is CASSQGTGLEDEKLFF. The CDR3 DNA sequence: TGCGCCAGCAGCCAGGGGACAGGGTTAGAGGATGAAAAACTGTTTTTT.

The rearrangement uses TRBV7-9 and TRBJ2-7, with D maybe TRBD1 (5 bases). Germline V CDR1 and CDR2: SEHNR, FQNEAQ (reference sequence). The CDR3 contains 14 residues. V was clipped by 2 bases and J by 5 bases, with 13 bases between them. CDR3 amino acids: CASSLYVGRDEQYF. CDR3 nucleotides: TGTGCCAGCAGCTTATACGTGGGCAGGGACGAGCAGTACTTC.

The chain uses TRBV18 and TRBJ2-6, with 8 nucleotides matching TRBD1. The CDR3 totals 16 residues. Germline CDR1 is KGHSH and CDR2 is LQKENI. V shed 3 bases and J 4 bases; nucleotides not matched to a gene: 5. The CDR3 nucleotides are TGTGCCAGCTCACCGCAGGGGGCGGCAGGGGCCAACGTCCTGACTTTC. It specifies CASSPQGAAGANVLTF. Together with reference TRBV18 and TRBJ2-6, the CDR3 gives the full variable domain: NAGVMQNPRHLVRRRGQEARLRCSPMKGHSHVYWYRQLPEEGLKFMVYLQKENIIDESGMPKERFSAEFPKEGPSILRIQQVVRGDSAAYFCASSPQGAAGANVLTFGAGSRLTVL.

This chain joins TRBV7-3 and TRBJ2-1, with 8 bases fitting TRBD2. The CDR3 is 16 residues long. Germline CDR1 reads SGHTA; CDR2 reads FQGTGA. After removal of 5 bases from V and 4 bases from J, the junction contained 10 bases not matched to a gene. CDR3 in amino acids: CASSQAGTRQYNEQFF. CDR3 DNA sequence: TGTGCCAGCAGCCAAGCTGGGACTAGGCAATACAATGAGCAGTTCTTC.

The V gene is TRBV6-2 or TRBV6-3, the J gene TRBJ2-2; 7 nucleotides agree with TRBD2. Germline CDR1 is MNHEY and CDR2 is SVGEGT. The V gene end was trimmed by 2 bases and the J gene end by 3 bases; junction bases not matched to a gene: 9. The CDR3 has 17 residues. The CDR3 reads CASSYGTTIRYTGELFF. The DNA of the CDR3 is TGTGCCAGCAGTTACGGGACTACCATACGTTACACCGGGGAGCTGTTTTTT.

The genes are TRBV28 and TRBJ2-5; D not certain. Germline V gene lookup returns CDR1 MDHEN and CDR2 SYDVKM. V was pared by 5 bases and J by 5 bases, with 21 bases between. The CDR3 loop spans 16 amino acids. CDR3 protein: CASSPSRSSGVETQYF. As DNA, the CDR3 is TGTGCCAGCAGTCCCTCGAGGTCCAGTGGTGTGGAGACCCAGTACTTC.

V gene TRBV5-1 combines with J gene TRBJ2-1; the match to TRBD2 covers 10 bases. The germline V gene has CDR1 SGHRS and CDR2 YFSETQ. V was clipped by 4 bases and J by 6 bases; unmatched bases: 10. This CDR3 contains 16 residues. The CDR3 loop reads CASSRASGGAINEQFF. CDR3 in DNA: TGCGCCAGCAGCCGAGCGAGCGGGGGGGCTATCAATGAGCAGTTCTTC.

The chain links TRBV4-2 to TRBJ1-1, with D hard to call. The V gene's germline CDR1 is LGHNA and CDR2 YNFKEQ. V dropped 2 bases and J dropped 1 base, with 8 bases sitting between them. CDR3 length equals 14 residues. DNA of the CDR3: TGTGCCAGCAGCCAAAGGCACCCGAACACTGAAGCTTTCTTT. Translating gives CASSQRHPNTEAFF.

J is TRBJ2-1 and V is TRBV7-3; 8 bases align to TRBD2. Germline-derived CDR1 and CDR2 are SGHTA and FQGTGA. The junction had 6 bases not matched to a gene; V was cut back by 5 bases and J by 3 bases. This CDR3 spans 15 amino acids. For the CDR3, the DNA is TGTGCCAGCAGCCCAGCGGGGGACAACTACAATGAGCAGTTCTTC. Protein: CASSPAGDNYNEQFF. Using reference TRBV7-3 and TRBJ2-1 for the parts outside the CDR3, the full variable domain is GAGVSQTPSNKVTEKGKYVELRCDPISGHTALYWYRQSLGQGPEFLIYFQGTGAADDSGLPNDRFFAVRPEGSVSTLKIQRTERGDSAVYLCASSPAGDNYNEQFFGPGTRLTVL.

The chain is built from TRBV4-2 and TRBJ1-3; possible D gene TRBD1, 5 bases. Germline V CDR1 and CDR2: LGHNA, YNFKEQ. With 1 base removed from V and 3 bases from J, the gap between germline ends came to 13 bases. The CDR3 extends over 16 amino acids. This chain's CDR3 is CASSQVSGAGGNTIYF. The DNA of the CDR3 is TGTGCCAGCAGCCAAGTATCTGGGGCGGGTGGAAACACCATATATTTT.

V is TRBV3-1 (or the pseudogene TRBV3-2) and J is TRBJ2-7; D is uncertain. The CDR3 contains 12 residues. Trimming removed 1 base at V and 4 bases at J, with 5 bases between. In germline, CDR1 is LGHDT, CDR2 YNNKEL (reference sequence). The CDR3 DNA sequence: TGTGCCAGCAGCCAAGGGTTATACGAGCAGTACTTC. It yields the protein CASSQGLYEQYF.

In its sample, this clone was seen a few times. V is TRBV20-1 and J is TRBJ1-2; no definite D call. The CDR3 is made up of 13 amino acids. The V end lost 3 bases, the J end lost 4 bases, and 12 bases lay between the germline ends. Per germline, CDR1 DFQATT and CDR2 SNEGSKA (reference sequence). CDR3 sequence: CSASEWRGYGYTF. The CDR3 DNA sequence: TGCAGTGCTAGTGAGTGGCGAGGCTATGGCTACACCTTC.

The rearrangement links TRBV5-1 to TRBJ1-1; D call uncertain. CDR1 is SGHRS and CDR2 is YFSETQ in the germline V gene. The CDR3 length is 16 residues. Trimming shortened V by 5 bases and J by 0 bases, and 17 bases separated the two germline ends. DNA for the CDR3: TGCGCCAGCAGTTCGGACGCTGCCTACATGAACACTGAAGCTTTCTTT. Translating it yields CASSSDAAYMNTEAFF.